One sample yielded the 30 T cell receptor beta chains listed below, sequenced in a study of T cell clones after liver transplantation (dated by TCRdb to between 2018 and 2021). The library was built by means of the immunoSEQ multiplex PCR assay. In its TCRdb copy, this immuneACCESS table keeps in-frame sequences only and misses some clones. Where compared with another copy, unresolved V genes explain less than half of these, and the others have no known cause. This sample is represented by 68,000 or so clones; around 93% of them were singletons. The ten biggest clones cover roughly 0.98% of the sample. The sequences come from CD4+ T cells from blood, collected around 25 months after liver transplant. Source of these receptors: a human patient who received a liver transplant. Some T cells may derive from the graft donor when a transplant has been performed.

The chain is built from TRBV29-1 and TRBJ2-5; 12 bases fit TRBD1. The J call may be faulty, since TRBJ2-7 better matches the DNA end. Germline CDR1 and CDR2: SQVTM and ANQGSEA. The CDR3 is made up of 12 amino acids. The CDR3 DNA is TGCAGCGGGGGACAGGGGGCCAACGAGCAGTACTTC. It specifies CSGGQGANEQYF.

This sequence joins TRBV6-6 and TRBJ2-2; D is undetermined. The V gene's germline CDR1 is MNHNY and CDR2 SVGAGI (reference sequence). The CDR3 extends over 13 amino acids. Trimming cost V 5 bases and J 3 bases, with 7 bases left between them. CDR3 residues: CASSDGYTGELFF. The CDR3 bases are TGTGCCAGCAGTGACGGTTACACCGGGGAGCTGTTTTTT.

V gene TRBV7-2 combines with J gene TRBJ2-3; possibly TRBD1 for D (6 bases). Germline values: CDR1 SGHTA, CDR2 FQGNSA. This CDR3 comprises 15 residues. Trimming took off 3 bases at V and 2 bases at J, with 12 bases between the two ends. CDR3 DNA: TGTGCCAGCAGCTTCGACAGGCTTAACACAGATACGCAGTATTTT. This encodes CASSFDRLNTDTQYF. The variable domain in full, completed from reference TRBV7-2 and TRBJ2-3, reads GAGVSQSPSNKVTEKGKDVELRCDPISGHTALYWYRQSLGQGLEFLIYFQGNSAPDKSGLPSDRFSAERTGGSVSTLTIQRTQQEDSAVYLCASSFDRLNTDTQYFGPGTRLTVL.

This chain's CDR3 is CASSRTRQPQHF. CDR3 nucleotides: TGTGCCAGCAGCCGTACCCGGCAGCCCCAGCATTTT. The chain links TRBV5-8 to TRBJ1-5; D ambiguous. The V and J ends lost 4 bases and 7 bases respectively, with 9 bases between them. The CDR3 is 12 residues long. Germline V lookup: CDR1 SGHTS, CDR2 YDEGEE.

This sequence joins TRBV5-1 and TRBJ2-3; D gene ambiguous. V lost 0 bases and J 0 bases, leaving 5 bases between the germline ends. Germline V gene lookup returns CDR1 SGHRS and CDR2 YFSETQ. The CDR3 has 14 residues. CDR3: CASSLEESTDTQYF. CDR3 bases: TGCGCCAGCAGCTTGGAGGAAAGCACAGATACGCAGTATTTT.

CDR3 coding DNA: TGTGCCAGCAGCTTAAGCCAAGGGGTGAACACTGAAGCTTTCTTT. Amino acids: CASSLSQGVNTEAFF. The chain uses TRBV11-2 and TRBJ1-1; D perhaps matches TRBD1 (5 bases). The germline V and J ends were trimmed by 2 bases and 0 bases, with 10 bases remaining between them. In germline, CDR1 is SGHAT, CDR2 FQNNGV. This CDR3 comprises 15 residues.

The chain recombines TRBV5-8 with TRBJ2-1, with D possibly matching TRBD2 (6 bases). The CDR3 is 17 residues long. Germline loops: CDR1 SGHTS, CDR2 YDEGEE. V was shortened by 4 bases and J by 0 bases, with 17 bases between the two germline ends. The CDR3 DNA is TGTGCCAGCAGCCTGGAGATTTTCGGGAGCTCCTACAATGAGCAGTTCTTC. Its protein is CASSLEIFGSSYNEQFF. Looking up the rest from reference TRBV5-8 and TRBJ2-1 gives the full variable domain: EAGVTQSPTHLIKTRGQQATLRCSPISGHTSVYWYQQALGLGLQFLLWYDEGEERNRGNFPPRFSGRQFPNYSSELNVNALELEDSALYLCASSLEIFGSSYNEQFFGPGTRLTVL.

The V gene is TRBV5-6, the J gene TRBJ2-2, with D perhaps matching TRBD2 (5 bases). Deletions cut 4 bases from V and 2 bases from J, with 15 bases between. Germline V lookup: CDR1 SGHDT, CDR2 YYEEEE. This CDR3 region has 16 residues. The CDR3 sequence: CASSSALRTNTGELFF. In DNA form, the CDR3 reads TGTGCCAGCAGCAGTGCCCTGCGGACTAACACCGGGGAGCTGTTTTTT. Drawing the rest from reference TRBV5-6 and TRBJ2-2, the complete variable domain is DAGVTQSPTHLIKTRGQQVTLRCSPKSGHDTVSWYQQALGQGPQFIFQYYEEEERQRGNFPDRFSGHQFPNYSSELNVNALLLGDSALYLCASSSALRTNTGELFFGEGSRLTVL.

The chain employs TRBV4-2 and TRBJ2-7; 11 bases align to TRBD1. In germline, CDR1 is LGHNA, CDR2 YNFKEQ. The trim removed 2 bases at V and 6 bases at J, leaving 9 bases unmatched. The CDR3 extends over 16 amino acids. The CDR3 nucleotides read TGTGCCAGCAGCCAACGACTTGGACAGGGGGCAGGCGAGCAGTACTTC. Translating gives CASSQRLGQGAGEQYF.

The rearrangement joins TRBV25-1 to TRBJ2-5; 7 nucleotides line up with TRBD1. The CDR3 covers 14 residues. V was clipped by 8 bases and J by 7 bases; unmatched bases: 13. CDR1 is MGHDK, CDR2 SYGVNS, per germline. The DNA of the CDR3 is TGTGCCAGCCGCGCCAGGGGGTTATTCGTGACCCAGTACTTC. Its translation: CASRARGLFVTQYF.

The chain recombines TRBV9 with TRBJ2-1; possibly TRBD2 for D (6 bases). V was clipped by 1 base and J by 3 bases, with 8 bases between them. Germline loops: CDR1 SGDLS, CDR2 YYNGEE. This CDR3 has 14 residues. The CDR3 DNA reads TGTGCCAGCAGCGTAACTAGCAACTACAATGAGCAGTTCTTC. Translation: CASSVTSNYNEQFF.

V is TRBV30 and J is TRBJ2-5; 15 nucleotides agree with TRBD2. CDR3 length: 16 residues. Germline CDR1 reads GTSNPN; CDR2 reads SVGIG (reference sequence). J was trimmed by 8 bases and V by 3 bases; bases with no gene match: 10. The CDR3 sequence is CAWRGTSGRPTNTQYF. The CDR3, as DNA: TGTGCCTGGAGGGGGACTAGCGGGAGGCCTACAAACACCCAGTACTTC. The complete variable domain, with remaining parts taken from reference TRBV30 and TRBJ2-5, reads SQTIHQWPATLVQPVGSPLSLECTVEGTSNPNLYWYRQAAGRGLQLLFYSVGIGQISSEVPQNLSASRPQDRQFILSSKKLLLSDSGFYLCAWRGTSGRPTNTQYFGPGTRLLVL.

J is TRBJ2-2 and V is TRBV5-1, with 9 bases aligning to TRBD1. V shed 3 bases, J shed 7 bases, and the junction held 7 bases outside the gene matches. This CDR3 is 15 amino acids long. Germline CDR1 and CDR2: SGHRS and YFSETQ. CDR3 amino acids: CASSSGQGTGGELFF. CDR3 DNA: TGCGCCAGCAGCTCCGGACAGGGGACGGGCGGGGAGCTGTTTTTT.

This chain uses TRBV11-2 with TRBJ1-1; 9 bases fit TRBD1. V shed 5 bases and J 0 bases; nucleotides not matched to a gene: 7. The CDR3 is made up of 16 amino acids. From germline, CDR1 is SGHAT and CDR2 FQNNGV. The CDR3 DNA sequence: TGTGCCAGCAGCGTAGGGACAGGGTCCCTGAACACTGAAGCTTTCTTT. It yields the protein CASSVGTGSLNTEAFF. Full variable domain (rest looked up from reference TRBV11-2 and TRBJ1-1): EAGVAQSPRYKIIEKRQSVAFWCNPISGHATLYWYQQILGQGPKLLIQFQNNGVVDDSQLPKDRFSAERLKGVDSTLKIQPAKLEDSAVYLCASSVGTGSLNTEAFFGQGTRLTVV.

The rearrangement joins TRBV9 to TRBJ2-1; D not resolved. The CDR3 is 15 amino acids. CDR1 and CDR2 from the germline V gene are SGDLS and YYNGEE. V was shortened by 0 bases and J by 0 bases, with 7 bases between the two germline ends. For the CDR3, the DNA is TGTGCCAGCAGCGTAGGAGAGATCTCCTACAATGAGCAGTTCTTC. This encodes CASSVGEISYNEQFF.

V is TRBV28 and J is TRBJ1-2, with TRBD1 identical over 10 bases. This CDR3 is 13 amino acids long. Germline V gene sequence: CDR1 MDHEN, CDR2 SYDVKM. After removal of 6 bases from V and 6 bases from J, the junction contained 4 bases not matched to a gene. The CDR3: CASSPGQGDGYTF. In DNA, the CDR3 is TGTGCCAGCAGCCCCGGACAGGGGGATGGCTACACCTTC.

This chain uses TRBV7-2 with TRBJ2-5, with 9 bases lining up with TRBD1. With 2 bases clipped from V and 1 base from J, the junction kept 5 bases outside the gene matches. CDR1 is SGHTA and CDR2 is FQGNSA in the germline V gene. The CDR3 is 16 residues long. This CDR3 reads CASSLFGTGLQETQYF. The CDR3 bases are TGTGCCAGCAGCTTATTCGGGACAGGGCTCCAAGAGACCCAGTACTTC. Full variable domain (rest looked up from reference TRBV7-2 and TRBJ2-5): GAGVSQSPSNKVTEKGKDVELRCDPISGHTALYWYRQSLGQGLEFLIYFQGNSAPDKSGLPSDRFSAERTGGSVSTLTIQRTQQEDSAVYLCASSLFGTGLQETQYFGPGTRLLVL.

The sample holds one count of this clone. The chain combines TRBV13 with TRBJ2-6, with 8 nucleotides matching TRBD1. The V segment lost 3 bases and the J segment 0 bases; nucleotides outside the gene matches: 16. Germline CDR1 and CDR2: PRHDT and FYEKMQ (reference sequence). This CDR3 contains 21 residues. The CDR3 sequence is CASSFLGVIGQGLSGANVLTF. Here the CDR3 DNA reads TGTGCCAGCAGCTTTCTAGGAGTGATAGGACAGGGCCTCTCTGGGGCCAACGTCCTGACTTTC.

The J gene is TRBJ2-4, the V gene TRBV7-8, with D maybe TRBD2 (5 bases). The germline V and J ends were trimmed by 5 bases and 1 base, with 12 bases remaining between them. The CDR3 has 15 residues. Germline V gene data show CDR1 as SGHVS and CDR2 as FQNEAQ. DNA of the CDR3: TGTGCCAGCAGCAACCCGTGGGAGGCCAAAAACATTCAGTACTTC. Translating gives CASSNPWEAKNIQYF. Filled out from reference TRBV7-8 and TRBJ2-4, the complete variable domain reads GAGVSQSPRYKVAKRGQDVALRCDPISGHVSLFWYQQALGQGPEFLTYFQNEAQLDKSGLPSDRFFAERPEGSVSTLKIQRTQQEDSAVYLCASSNPWEAKNIQYFGAGTRLSVL.

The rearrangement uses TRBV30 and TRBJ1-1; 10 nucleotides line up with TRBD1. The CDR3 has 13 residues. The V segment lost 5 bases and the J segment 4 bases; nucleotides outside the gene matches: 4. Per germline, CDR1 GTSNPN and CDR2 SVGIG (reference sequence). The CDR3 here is CAWYRDRGTEAFF. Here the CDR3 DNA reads TGTGCCTGGTACCGGGACAGGGGCACTGAAGCTTTCTTT.

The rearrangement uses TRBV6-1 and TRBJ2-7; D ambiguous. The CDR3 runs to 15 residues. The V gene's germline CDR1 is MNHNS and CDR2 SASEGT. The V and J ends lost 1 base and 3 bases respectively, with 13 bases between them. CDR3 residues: CASSEVLPAYYEQYF. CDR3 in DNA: TGTGCCAGCAGTGAAGTGCTTCCGGCCTACTACGAGCAGTACTTC.

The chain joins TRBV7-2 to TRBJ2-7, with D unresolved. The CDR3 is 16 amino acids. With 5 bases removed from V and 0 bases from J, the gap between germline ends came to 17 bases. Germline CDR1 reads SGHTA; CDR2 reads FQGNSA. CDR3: CASSPHFAGSSYEQYF. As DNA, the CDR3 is TGTGCCAGCAGCCCTCACTTCGCAGGCAGCTCCTACGAGCAGTACTTC. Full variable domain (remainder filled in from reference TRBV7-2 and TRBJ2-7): GAGVSQSPSNKVTEKGKDVELRCDPISGHTALYWYRQSLGQGLEFLIYFQGNSAPDKSGLPSDRFSAERTGGSVSTLTIQRTQQEDSAVYLCASSPHFAGSSYEQYFGPGTRLTVT.

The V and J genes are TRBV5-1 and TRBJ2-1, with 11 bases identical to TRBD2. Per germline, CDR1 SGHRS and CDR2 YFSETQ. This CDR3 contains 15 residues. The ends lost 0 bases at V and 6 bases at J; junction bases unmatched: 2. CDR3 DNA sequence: TGCGCCAGCAGCTTGGAACTAGCGGGAGTCAATGAGCAGTTCTTC. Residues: CASSLELAGVNEQFF. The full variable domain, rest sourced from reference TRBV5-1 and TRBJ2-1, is KAGVTQTPRYLIKTRGQQVTLSCSPISGHRSVSWYQQTPGQGLQFLFEYFSETQRNKGNFPGRFSGRQFSNSRSEMNVSTLELGDSALYLCASSLELAGVNEQFFGPGTRLTVL.

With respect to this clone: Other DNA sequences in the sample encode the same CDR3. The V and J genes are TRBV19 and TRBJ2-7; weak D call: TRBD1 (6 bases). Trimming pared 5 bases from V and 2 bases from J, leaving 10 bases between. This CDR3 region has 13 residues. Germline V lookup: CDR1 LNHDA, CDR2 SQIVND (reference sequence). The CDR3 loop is CASSLRDTYEQYF. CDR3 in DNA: TGTGCCAGTAGTCTCCGGGACACCTACGAGCAGTACTTC.

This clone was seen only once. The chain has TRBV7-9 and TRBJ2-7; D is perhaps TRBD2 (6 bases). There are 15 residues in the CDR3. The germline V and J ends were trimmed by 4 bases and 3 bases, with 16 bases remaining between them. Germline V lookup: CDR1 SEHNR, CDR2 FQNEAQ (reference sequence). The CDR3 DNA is TGTGCCAGCAGCTCTTTACTAGCAGTTAGCTACGAGCAGTACTTC. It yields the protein CASSSLLAVSYEQYF. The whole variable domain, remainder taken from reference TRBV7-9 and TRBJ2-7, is DTGVSQNPRHKITKRGQNVTFRCDPISEHNRLYWYRQTLGQGPEFLTYFQNEAQLEKSRLLSDRFSAERPKGSFSTLEIQRTEQGDSAMYLCASSSLLAVSYEQYFGPGTRLTVT.

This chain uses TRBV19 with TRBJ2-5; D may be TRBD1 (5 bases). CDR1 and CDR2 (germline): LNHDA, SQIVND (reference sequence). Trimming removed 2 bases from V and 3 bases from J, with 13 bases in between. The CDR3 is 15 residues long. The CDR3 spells CASSIQGRFEETQYF. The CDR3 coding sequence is TGTGCCAGTAGTATACAGGGAAGATTCGAAGAGACCCAGTACTTC.

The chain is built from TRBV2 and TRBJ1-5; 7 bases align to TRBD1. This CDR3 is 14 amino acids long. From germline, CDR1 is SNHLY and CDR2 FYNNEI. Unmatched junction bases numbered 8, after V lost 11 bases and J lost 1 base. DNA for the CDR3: TGTGCCGGCGGACAGGCCCTGAGCAATCAGCCCCAGCATTTT. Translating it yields CAGGQALSNQPQHF.

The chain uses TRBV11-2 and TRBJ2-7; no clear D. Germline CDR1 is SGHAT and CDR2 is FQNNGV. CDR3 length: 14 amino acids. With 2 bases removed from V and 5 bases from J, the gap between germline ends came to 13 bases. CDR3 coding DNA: TGTGCCAGCAGCTTACGGTGGACCAGCGACGAGCAGTACTTC. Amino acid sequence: CASSLRWTSDEQYF.

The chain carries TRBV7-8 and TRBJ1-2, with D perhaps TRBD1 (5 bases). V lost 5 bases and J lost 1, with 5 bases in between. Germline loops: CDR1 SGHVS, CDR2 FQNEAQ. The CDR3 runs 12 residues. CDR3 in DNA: TGTGCCAGCAGCGGGGGTAACTATGGCTACACCTTC. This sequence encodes CASSGGNYGYTF.

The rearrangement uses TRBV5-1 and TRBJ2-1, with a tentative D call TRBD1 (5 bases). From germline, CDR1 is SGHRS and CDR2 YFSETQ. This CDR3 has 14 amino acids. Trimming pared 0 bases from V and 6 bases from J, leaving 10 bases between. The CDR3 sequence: CASSLVGVSNEQFF. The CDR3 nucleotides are TGCGCCAGCAGCTTGGTAGGGGTAAGCAATGAGCAGTTCTTC. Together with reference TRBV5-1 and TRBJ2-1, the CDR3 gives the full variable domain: KAGVTQTPRYLIKTRGQQVTLSCSPISGHRSVSWYQQTPGQGLQFLFEYFSETQRNKGNFPGRFSGRQFSNSRSEMNVSTLELGDSALYLCASSLVGVSNEQFFGPGTRLTVL.